This T cell receptor beta chain is drawn from a study of blood T cell repertoires in COVID-19. For the study at large: Donors in the United States, Italy and Spain gave samples during acute or convalescent COVID-19. Nucleic acid was either cDNA or gDNA, and it came from T cells, B-cell-depleted T cells, or PBMCs.

The germline gives CDR1 KGHSH, CDR2 LQKENI. The V end lost 4 bases, the J end lost 2 bases, and 11 bases lay between the germline ends. CDR3 length: 14 residues. In the study's own analysis: Researchers report that nucleated cell counts were estimated from reference gene primer amplification. Produced via immunoSEQ multiplex PCR; TCRdb's table is partial and in-frame only. V and J calls and clone size are as listed in that table; D and trimming were resolved from the DNA. The sample carries more than 150,000 clones, roughly 80% recorded once. This TCR was recovered from a man over 45 who had recovered from COVID-19. V is TRBV18 and J is TRBJ2-5; D may be TRBD2 (6 bases). Sequenced sample: peripheral blood. The CDR3 reads CASSHRDLQETQYF. CDR3 bases: TGTGCCAGCTCACACCGGGACTTACAAGAGACCCAGTACTTC.